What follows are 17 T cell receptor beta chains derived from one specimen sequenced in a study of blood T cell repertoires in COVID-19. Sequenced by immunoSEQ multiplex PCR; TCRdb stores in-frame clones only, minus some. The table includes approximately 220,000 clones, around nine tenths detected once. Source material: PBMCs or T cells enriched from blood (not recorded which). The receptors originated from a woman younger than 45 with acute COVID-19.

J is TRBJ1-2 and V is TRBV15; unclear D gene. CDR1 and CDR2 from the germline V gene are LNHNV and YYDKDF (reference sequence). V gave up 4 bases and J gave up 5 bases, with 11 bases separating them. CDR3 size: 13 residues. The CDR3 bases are TGTGCCACCAGCACTTTCCGAGAATATGGCTACACCTTC. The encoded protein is CATSTFREYGYTF.

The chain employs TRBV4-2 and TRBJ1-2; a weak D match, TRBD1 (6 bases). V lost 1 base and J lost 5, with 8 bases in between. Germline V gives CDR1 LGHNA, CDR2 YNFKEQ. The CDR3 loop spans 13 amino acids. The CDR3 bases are TGTGCCAGCAGCCAAGGAGGGGGATATGGCTACACCTTC. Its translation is CASSQGGGYGYTF.

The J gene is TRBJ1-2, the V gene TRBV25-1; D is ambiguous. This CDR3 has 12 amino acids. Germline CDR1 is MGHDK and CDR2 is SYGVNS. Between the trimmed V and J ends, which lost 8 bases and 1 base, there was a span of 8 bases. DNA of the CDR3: TGTGCCAGCCATACCTATAACTATGGCTACACCTTC. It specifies CASHTYNYGYTF.

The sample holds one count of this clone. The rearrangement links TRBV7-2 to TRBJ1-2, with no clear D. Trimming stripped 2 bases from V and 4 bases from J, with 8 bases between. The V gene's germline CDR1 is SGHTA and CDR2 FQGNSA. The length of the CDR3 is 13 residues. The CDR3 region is CASSLSYIYGYTF. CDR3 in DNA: TGTGCCAGCAGCTTATCATACATCTATGGCTACACCTTC.

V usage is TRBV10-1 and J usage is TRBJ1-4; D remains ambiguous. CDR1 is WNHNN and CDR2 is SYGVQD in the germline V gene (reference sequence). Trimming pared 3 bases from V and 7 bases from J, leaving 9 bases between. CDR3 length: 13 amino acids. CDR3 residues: CASSDRGTEKLFF. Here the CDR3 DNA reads TGCGCCAGCAGTGATCGGGGAACTGAAAAACTGTTTTTT.

The CDR3 coding sequence is TGCGCCAGCAGCCAAGATAACCGACTGTCTATCGCTAATTCACCCCTCCACTTT. It specifies CASSQDNRLSIANSPLHF. The gene calls are TRBV4-3 and TRBJ1-6; D ambiguous. V was cut by 0 bases and J by 6 bases, with 18 bases left in between. This CDR3 comprises 18 residues. Germline V CDR1 and CDR2: LGHNA, YSLEER.

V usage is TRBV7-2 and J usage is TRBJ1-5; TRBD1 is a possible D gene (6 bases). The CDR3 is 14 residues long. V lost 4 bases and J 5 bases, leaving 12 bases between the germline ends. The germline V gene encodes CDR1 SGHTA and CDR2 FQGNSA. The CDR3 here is CASSYRDIYQPQHF. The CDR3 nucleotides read TGTGCCAGCAGCTACCGGGACATTTATCAGCCCCAGCATTTT.

The CDR3 sequence: CASSPGRGRGQETQYF. The DNA for the CDR3 is TGCGCCAGCAGCCCTGGAAGGGGGCGAGGACAAGAGACCCAGTACTTC. This chain connects TRBV5-1 to TRBJ2-5; 7 bases align to TRBD1. The germline V gene has CDR1 SGHRS and CDR2 YFSETQ. Trimming removed 4 bases from V and 2 bases from J; junction bases left unmatched: 11. This CDR3 is 16 amino acids long.

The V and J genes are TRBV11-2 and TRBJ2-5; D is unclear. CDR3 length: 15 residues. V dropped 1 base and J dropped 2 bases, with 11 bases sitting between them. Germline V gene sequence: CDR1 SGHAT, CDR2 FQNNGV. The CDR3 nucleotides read TGTGCCAGCAGCTTAGGGCAGCGCATGCAAGAGACCCAGTACTTC. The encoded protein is CASSLGQRMQETQYF. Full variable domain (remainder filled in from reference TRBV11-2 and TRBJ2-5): EAGVAQSPRYKIIEKRQSVAFWCNPISGHATLYWYQQILGQGPKLLIQFQNNGVVDDSQLPKDRFSAERLKGVDSTLKIQPAKLEDSAVYLCASSLGQRMQETQYFGPGTRLLVL.

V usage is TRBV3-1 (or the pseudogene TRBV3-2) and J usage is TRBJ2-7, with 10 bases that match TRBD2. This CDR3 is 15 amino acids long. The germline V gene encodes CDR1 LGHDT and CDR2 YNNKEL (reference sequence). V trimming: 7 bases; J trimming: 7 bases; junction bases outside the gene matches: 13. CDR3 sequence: CASNPSGGLLEEQYF. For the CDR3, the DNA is TGTGCCAGCAACCCTAGCGGGGGCCTCCTCGAAGAGCAGTACTTC.

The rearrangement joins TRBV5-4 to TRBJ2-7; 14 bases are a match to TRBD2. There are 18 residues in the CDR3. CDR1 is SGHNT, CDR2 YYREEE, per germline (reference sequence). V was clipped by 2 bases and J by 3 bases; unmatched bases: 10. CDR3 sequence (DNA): TGTGCCAGCAGCTTCCCGAGCTCGACTAGCGGGGGGGTCTACGAGCAGTACTTC. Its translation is CASSFPSSTSGGVYEQYF.

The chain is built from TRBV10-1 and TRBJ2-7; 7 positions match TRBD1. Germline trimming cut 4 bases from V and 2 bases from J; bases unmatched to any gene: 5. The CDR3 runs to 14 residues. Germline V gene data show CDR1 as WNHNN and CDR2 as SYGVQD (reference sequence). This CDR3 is CASSAGTEAYEQYF. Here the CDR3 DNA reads TGCGCCAGCAGTGCCGGGACAGAAGCCTACGAGCAGTACTTC.

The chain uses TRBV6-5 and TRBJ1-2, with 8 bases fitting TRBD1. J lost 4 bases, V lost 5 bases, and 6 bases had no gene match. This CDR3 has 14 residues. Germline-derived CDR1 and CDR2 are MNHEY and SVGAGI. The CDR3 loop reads CASSTDRGPYGYTF. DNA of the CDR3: TGTGCCAGCAGTACCGACAGGGGTCCCTATGGCTACACCTTC.

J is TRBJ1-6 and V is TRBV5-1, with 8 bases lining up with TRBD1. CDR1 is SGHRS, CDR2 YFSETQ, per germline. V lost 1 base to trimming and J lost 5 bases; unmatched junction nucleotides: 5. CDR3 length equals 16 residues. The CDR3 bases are TGCGCCAGCAGCTTGACCTCGGACAGGGATAATTCACCCCTCCACTTT. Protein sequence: CASSLTSDRDNSPLHF.

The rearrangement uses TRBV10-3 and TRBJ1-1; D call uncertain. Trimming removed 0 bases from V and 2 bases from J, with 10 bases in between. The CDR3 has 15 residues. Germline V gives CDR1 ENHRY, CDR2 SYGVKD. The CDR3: CAISESARSNTEAFF. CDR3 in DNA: TGTGCCATCAGTGAGTCCGCAAGGAGTAACACTGAAGCTTTCTTT.

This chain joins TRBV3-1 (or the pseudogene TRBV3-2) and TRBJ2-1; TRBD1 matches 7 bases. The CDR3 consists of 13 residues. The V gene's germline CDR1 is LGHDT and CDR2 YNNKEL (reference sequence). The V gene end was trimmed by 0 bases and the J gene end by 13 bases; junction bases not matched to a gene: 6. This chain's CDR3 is CASSQEGGGFQFF. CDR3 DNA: TGTGCCAGCAGCCAAGAAGGGGGCGGCTTCCAGTTCTTC.

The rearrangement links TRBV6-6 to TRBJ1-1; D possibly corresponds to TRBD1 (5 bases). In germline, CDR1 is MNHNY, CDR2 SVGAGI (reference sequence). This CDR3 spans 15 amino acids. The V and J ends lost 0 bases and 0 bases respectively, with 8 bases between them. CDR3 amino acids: CASSYSGGLNTEAFF. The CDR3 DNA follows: TGTGCCAGCAGTTACTCCGGGGGGTTGAACACTGAAGCTTTCTTT.